This entry is about one T cell receptor beta chain. Source study methods: By means of reference gene primer amplification, nucleated cell counts were estimated. Method: immunoSEQ multiplex PCR; TCRdb's copy keeps in-frame clones and lacks some. Clonal size and the V and J genes are those of that table, whereas D and trimming came from the DNA. The sample includes approximately 53,000 clones, 70% to 80% of them seen just once. Study members were between roughly 18 and 100 years old and lived in some 22 US regions. The CDR3 is 14 amino acids. Germline CDR1 SGHDT, CDR2 YYEEEE. Trimming took 4 bases from V and 2 from J; bases not matched to a gene: 6. These data originate in a study of blood T cell repertoires in COVID-19.

Sequenced sample: PBMCs or T cells enriched from blood (not recorded which). The sequence derives from a woman in her forties or fifties with acute COVID-19. The chain uses TRBV5-6 and TRBJ2-7, with 7 positions matching TRBD2. CDR3 protein: CASSAPRGAYEQYF. The DNA of the CDR3 is TGTGCCAGCAGCGCGCCTCGGGGGGCCTACGAGCAGTACTTC. The full variable domain, with the rest looked up from reference TRBV5-6 and TRBJ2-7, is DAGVTQSPTHLIKTRGQQVTLRCSPKSGHDTVSWYQQALGQGPQFIFQYYEEEERQRGNFPDRFSGHQFPNYSSELNVNALLLGDSALYLCASSAPRGAYEQYFGPGTRLTVT.